A single sample is the source of the 30 T cell receptor beta chains below, sequenced in a study of blood T cell repertoires in COVID-19. Repertoires were generated with immunoSEQ multiplex PCR, while TCRdb's copy carries only in-frame clones and drops some. Here the sample spans 70,000 or so clones, 86% being singletons. The sample consisted of peripheral blood. The receptor set was obtained from a man aged 50-59 years with acute or convalescent COVID-19.

The chain links TRBV5-8 to TRBJ2-3; 8 positions agree with TRBD2. Trimming cost V 4 bases and J 6 bases; bases outside gene matches: 13. Per the germline V gene, CDR1 is SGHTS and CDR2 is YDEGEE. CDR3 length equals 16 residues. The CDR3 DNA reads TGTGCCAGCAGCGGGGATCGGGGCGGGAGGTCGGATACGCAGTATTTT. Protein product: CASSGDRGGRSDTQYF.

CDR3 in amino acids: CASSYGGTGGSGELFF. CDR3 DNA sequence: TGTGCCAGCAGTTACGGCGGGACAGGGGGTTCCGGGGAGCTGTTTTTT. V usage is TRBV6-6 and J usage is TRBJ2-2, with 11 bases identical to TRBD1. V lost 2 bases and J lost 6; bases outside the gene matches: 5. The CDR3 extends over 16 amino acids. Germline V gene sequence: CDR1 MNHNY, CDR2 SVGAGI (reference sequence).

V and J are TRBV5-1 and TRBJ1-4, with D maybe TRBD1 (6 bases). The CDR3 loop spans 13 amino acids. The V end was cut by 2 bases, the J end by 7 bases, with 9 bases between. From germline, CDR1 is SGHRS and CDR2 YFSETQ. Here the CDR3 DNA reads TGCGCCAGCAGCTTAGGCAGGGGTGAAAAACTGTTTTTT. Protein: CASSLGRGEKLFF.

This rearrangement joins TRBV7-9 to TRBJ2-1; 9 bases are shared with TRBD2. Trimming removed 5 bases from V and 7 bases from J; junction bases left unmatched: 9. Germline V CDR1 and CDR2: SEHNR, FQNEAQ (reference sequence). CDR3 length equals 15 residues. The chain's CDR3 is CASSPGRGGLNEQFF. The CDR3 nucleotides are TGTGCCAGCAGCCCAGGGCGGGGGGGTTTAAATGAGCAGTTCTTC.

The chain carries TRBV11-2 and TRBJ1-1; 10 positions agree with TRBD1. V shed 4 bases and J 10 bases; nucleotides not matched to a gene: 9. Germline assignment: CDR1 SGHAT and CDR2 FQNNGV. The CDR3 is 14 residues long. CDR3 sequence (DNA): TGTGCCAGCAGCTCACGACAGGGGGCGAGAGGAGCTTTCTTT. This translates into CASSSRQGARGAFF.

The V gene is TRBV6-5, the J gene TRBJ1-2; D is possibly TRBD1 (5 bases). Germline CDR1 reads MNHEY; CDR2 reads SVGAGI. V was pared by 8 bases and J by 4 bases, with 17 bases between. This CDR3 comprises 14 residues. In DNA, the CDR3 is TGTGCCAGCTGGGGTGCAGGGTGGGGCTATGGCTACACCTTC. Protein: CASWGAGWGYGYTF.

The rearrangement joins TRBV11-2 to TRBJ1-5, with D perhaps matching TRBD1 (5 bases). This CDR3 is 15 amino acids long. The germline V gene encodes CDR1 SGHAT and CDR2 FQNNGV. The V end was cut by 2 bases, the J end by 4 bases, with 12 bases between. The CDR3 coding sequence is TGTGCCAGCAGCTTATCGGGGGTCGGGAATCAGCCCCAGCATTTT. Translation: CASSLSGVGNQPQHF.

J is TRBJ1-2 and V is TRBV11-2, with D possibly matching TRBD1 (5 bases). CDR3 length: 15 amino acids. Between the trimmed V and J ends, which lost 0 bases and 5 bases, there was a span of 13 bases. Germline V gives CDR1 SGHAT, CDR2 FQNNGV. CDR3 DNA: TGTGCCAGCAGCTTAGAAGGGGACGGACTATATGGCTACACCTTC. This encodes CASSLEGDGLYGYTF.

CDR3 in amino acids: CASSLARGEIRFF. CDR3 DNA: TGTGCCAGCAGCTTAGCGCGGGGGGAGATACGGTTCTTC. The V gene is TRBV7-6, the J gene TRBJ2-1; 8 bases map to TRBD2. Germline CDR1 SGHVS, CDR2 FNYEAQ. The length of the CDR3 is 13 residues. V shed 0 bases, J shed 15 bases, and the junction held 7 bases outside the gene matches.

The count of this clone is one. This chain uses TRBV7-9 with TRBJ2-7; 8 bases line up with TRBD2. CDR1 and CDR2 from the germline V gene are SEHNR and FQNEAQ (reference sequence). The CDR3 has 14 amino acids. After removal of 2 bases from V and 0 bases from J, the junction contained 0 bases not matched to a gene. CDR3: CASSLSGSSYEQYF. The CDR3 bases are TGTGCCAGCAGCTTAAGCGGGAGCTCCTACGAGCAGTACTTC.

The gene calls are TRBV7-3 and TRBJ2-2; TRBD1 matches 8 bases. The ends lost 3 bases at V and 5 bases at J; junction bases unmatched: 2. Germline CDR1 and CDR2: SGHTA and FQGTGA. CDR3 length: 14 residues. This CDR3 reads CASSFNRGTGELFF. The CDR3 DNA reads as TGTGCCAGCAGCTTTAACAGGGGGACCGGGGAGCTGTTTTTT.

In this sample, this clone turned up a few times. The CDR3 nucleotides read TGTGCCAGCAGCCCCTTAAGTGGCAAGAACACCGGGGAGCTGTTTTTT. Translating it yields CASSPLSGKNTGELFF. The J gene is TRBJ2-2, the V gene TRBV11-2; D call uncertain. Trimming stripped 5 bases from V and 1 base from J, with 14 bases between. The CDR3 totals 16 residues. Germline V lookup: CDR1 SGHAT, CDR2 FQNNGV. The full variable domain, with the rest looked up from reference TRBV11-2 and TRBJ2-2, is EAGVAQSPRYKIIEKRQSVAFWCNPISGHATLYWYQQILGQGPKLLIQFQNNGVVDDSQLPKDRFSAERLKGVDSTLKIQPAKLEDSAVYLCASSPLSGKNTGELFFGEGSRLTVL.

This chain joins TRBV9 and TRBJ1-1; D may be TRBD1 (6 bases). The ends were cut back, 0 bases at V and 10 bases at J, with 16 bases in the middle. CDR3 length equals 14 residues. The germline V gene has CDR1 SGDLS and CDR2 YYNGEE. CDR3 amino acids: CASSVGDTGSIAFF. Written as DNA, the CDR3 is TGTGCCAGCAGCGTAGGGGACACTGGCAGTATAGCTTTCTTT.

The chain couples TRBV5-1 to TRBJ1-5; TRBD1 is a possible D gene (5 bases). Trimming took off 4 bases at V and 0 bases at J, with 17 bases between the two ends. This CDR3 comprises 17 residues. Germline CDR1 reads SGHRS; CDR2 reads YFSETQ. This chain's CDR3 is CASSPGLRTFSNQPQHF. CDR3 bases: TGCGCCAGCAGCCCGGGACTCAGAACATTTAGCAATCAGCCCCAGCATTTT. The variable domain in full, completed from reference TRBV5-1 and TRBJ1-5, reads KAGVTQTPRYLIKTRGQQVTLSCSPISGHRSVSWYQQTPGQGLQFLFEYFSETQRNKGNFPGRFSGRQFSNSRSEMNVSTLELGDSALYLCASSPGLRTFSNQPQHFGDGTRLSIL.

V gene TRBV18 combines with J gene TRBJ1-2; TRBD1 might be the D (6 bases). There are 14 residues in the CDR3. Germline V gene sequence: CDR1 KGHSH, CDR2 LQKENI. The germline V and J ends were trimmed by 4 bases and 5 bases, with 14 bases remaining between them. The CDR3 spells CASSRAGTQYGYTF. DNA for the CDR3: TGTGCCAGCTCACGGGCCGGGACACAATATGGCTACACCTTC.

The chain employs TRBV5-1 and TRBJ2-7; D uncertain. CDR1 is SGHRS and CDR2 is YFSETQ in the germline V gene. Trimming left V 3 bases short and J 5 bases short, with 12 bases between. The CDR3 totals 13 residues. CDR3: CASSSPLFDEQYF. The CDR3 DNA follows: TGCGCCAGCAGCTCGCCGCTATTTGACGAGCAGTACTTC.

This chain uses TRBV5-6 with TRBJ2-3, with 8 bases fitting TRBD1. The CDR3 has 16 amino acids. Germline V gene data show CDR1 as SGHDT and CDR2 as YYEEEE. The V segment lost 4 bases and the J segment 1 base; nucleotides outside the gene matches: 8. DNA of the CDR3: TGTGCCAGCAGCAACCCGGGACAGGTACGCACAGATACGCAGTATTTT. Translated: CASSNPGQVRTDTQYF.

In its sample, this clone was seen once. The chain couples TRBV28 to TRBJ1-1; D may be TRBD1 (6 bases). The CDR3 has 15 residues. The germline V gene encodes CDR1 MDHEN and CDR2 SYDVKM. V dropped 5 bases and J dropped 5 bases, with 18 bases sitting between them. CDR3 bases: TGTGCCAGCAGTCCCCTTACAGGGCGGAATACTGAAGCTTTCTTT. Encoded protein: CASSPLTGRNTEAFF.

V is TRBV30 and J is TRBJ1-3; no definite D call. Germline-derived CDR1 and CDR2 are GTSNPN and SVGIG (reference sequence). Trimming removed 8 bases at V and 0 bases at J, with 11 bases between. CDR3 size: 13 residues. DNA of the CDR3: TGTGCCGGCGACTTCACCTCTGGAAACACCATATATTTT. Encoded protein: CAGDFTSGNTIYF.

The V call is TRBV9, the J call TRBJ1-5, with TRBD1 matching over 7 bases. The germline gives CDR1 SGDLS, CDR2 YYNGEE. The V and J ends lost 3 bases and 3 bases, in that order; junction bases with no gene match: 6. The CDR3 sequence is 15 residues long. The CDR3 here is CASSGNGQVNQPQHF. The CDR3, as DNA: TGTGCCAGCAGCGGAAACGGACAGGTCAATCAGCCCCAGCATTTT.

The chain carries TRBV11-1 and TRBJ2-7; 11 nucleotides align to TRBD1. This CDR3 has 13 residues. The germline gives CDR1 SGHAT, CDR2 FQDESV (reference sequence). J lost 6 bases, V lost 3 bases, and 1 base had no gene match. The CDR3 coding sequence is TGTGCCAGCAGCTTCGGACAGGGGGCCGAGCAGTACTTC. It yields the protein CASSFGQGAEQYF.

The V and J genes are TRBV6-5 and TRBJ1-2; TRBD1 agrees at 10 bases. CDR1 MNHEY and CDR2 SVGAGI come from the germline V gene. Trimming took 7 bases from V and 5 from J; bases not matched to a gene: 1. The CDR3 consists of 12 residues. CDR3 DNA: TGTGCCAGCATGGGACAGGGGTATGGCTACACCTTC. Residues: CASMGQGYGYTF.

The DNA of the CDR3 is TGTGCCAGCTCACCACTAGGGCTCCAGGGGACCTCCTATAATTCACCCCTCCACTTT. Its translation is CASSPLGLQGTSYNSPLHF. The chain links TRBV18 to TRBJ1-6; tentatively, D is TRBD1 (6 bases). The V and J ends lost 1 base and 0 bases respectively, with 16 bases between them. CDR3 length: 19 residues. Germline V gives CDR1 KGHSH, CDR2 LQKENI.

This chain connects TRBV13 to TRBJ2-7; tentatively, D is TRBD1 (6 bases). Germline CDR1 and CDR2: PRHDT and FYEKMQ (reference sequence). The V gene lost 5 bases and the J gene lost 2 bases, with 19 bases spanning the gap. This CDR3 is 16 amino acids long. This CDR3 is CASSLRGASTAYEQYF. The CDR3 region has the DNA TGTGCCAGCAGCCTCAGGGGTGCTAGCACAGCCTACGAGCAGTACTTC.

The CDR3 here is CASYLGTGNGYTF. CDR3 nucleotides: TGTGCCAGCTATCTCGGGACAGGGAATGGCTACACCTTC. This rearrangement joins TRBV28 to TRBJ1-2; 9 bases agree with TRBD1. V lost 8 bases and J lost 6; bases outside the gene matches: 7. This CDR3 is 13 amino acids long. Germline loops: CDR1 MDHEN, CDR2 SYDVKM.

This chain links TRBV7-2 with TRBJ2-1; TRBD1 matches at 10 bases. V was clipped by 3 bases and J by 11 bases; unmatched bases: 7. The germline gives CDR1 SGHTA, CDR2 FQGNSA. This CDR3 comprises 14 residues. The CDR3 DNA is TGTGCCAGCAGCTTCGAGACAGGGGGCATGAAGCAGTTCTTC. This translates into CASSFETGGMKQFF.

The rearrangement links TRBV7-9 to TRBJ1-1; a weak D match, TRBD1 (6 bases). Germline assignment: CDR1 SEHNR and CDR2 FQNEAQ (reference sequence). V was shortened by 5 bases and J by 8 bases, with 21 bases between the two germline ends. The CDR3 sequence is 15 residues long. CDR3 loop: CASSADSAVISEAFF. The DNA of the CDR3 is TGTGCCAGCAGCGCGGACAGCGCCGTAATTTCCGAAGCTTTCTTT. The entire variable domain, with the rest obtained from reference TRBV7-9 and TRBJ1-1, is as follows: DTGVSQNPRHKITKRGQNVTFRCDPISEHNRLYWYRQTLGQGPEFLTYFQNEAQLEKSRLLSDRFSAERPKGSFSTLEIQRTEQGDSAMYLCASSADSAVISEAFFGQGTRLTVV.

The chain recombines TRBV10-3 with TRBJ1-1, with a tentative D call TRBD1 (5 bases). Looked up from germline, CDR1 is ENHRY and CDR2 is SYGVKD. With 10 bases removed from V and 3 bases from J, the gap between germline ends came to 9 bases. This CDR3 has 11 amino acids. The CDR3 is CATTGDTEAFF. The CDR3 region has the DNA TGTGCCACTACGGGGGACACTGAAGCTTTCTTT.

This clone came up a few times. The J gene is TRBJ1-2, the V gene TRBV29-1; 8 bases fit TRBD1. CDR1 SQVTM and CDR2 ANQGSEA come from the germline V gene. V shed 6 bases and J 7 bases; nucleotides not matched to a gene: 7. CDR3 length equals 12 residues. The CDR3, as DNA: TGCAGCGTCCAGACAGGGGAGGGTGGCTACACCTTC. It translates to CSVQTGEGGYTF.

The chain recombines TRBV6-4 with TRBJ2-1, with 7 bases matching TRBD2. Germline CDR1 reads MRHNA; CDR2 reads SNTAGT. J lost 2 bases, V lost 7 bases, and 5 bases had no gene match. The CDR3 totals 14 residues. The CDR3 DNA follows: TGTGCCAGCAAGGGACTACCTACCTACAATGAGCAGTTCTTC. Translating gives CASKGLPTYNEQFF.